This T cell receptor (beta chain) was captured in a study of siplizumab effects on memory and regulatory T cells. Sequencing used immunoSEQ multiplex PCR; TCRdb keeps in-frame clones, though not all of them. Among some 120,000 clones listed, around 94% were seen once. The length of the CDR3 is 13 residues. The germline V gene encodes CDR1 SEHNR and CDR2 FQNEAQ (reference sequence). Germline trimming cut 5 bases from V and 4 bases from J; bases unmatched to any gene: 4. This chain joins TRBV7-9 and TRBJ1-1; 7 nucleotides match TRBD1. The sequence derives from a human donor in good health. The sample comprised non-Treg CD4+ T cells sorted from blood. The CDR3 bases are TGTGCCAGCAGCGCAGAGGGGGCCACTGAAGCTTTCTTT. Encoded protein: CASSAEGATEAFF. The full variable domain, its missing parts supplied by reference TRBV7-9 and TRBJ1-1, is DTGVSQNPRHKITKRGQNVTFRCDPISEHNRLYWYRQTLGQGPEFLTYFQNEAQLEKSRLLSDRFSAERPKGSFSTLEIQRTEQGDSAMYLCASSAEGATEAFFGQGTRLTVV.